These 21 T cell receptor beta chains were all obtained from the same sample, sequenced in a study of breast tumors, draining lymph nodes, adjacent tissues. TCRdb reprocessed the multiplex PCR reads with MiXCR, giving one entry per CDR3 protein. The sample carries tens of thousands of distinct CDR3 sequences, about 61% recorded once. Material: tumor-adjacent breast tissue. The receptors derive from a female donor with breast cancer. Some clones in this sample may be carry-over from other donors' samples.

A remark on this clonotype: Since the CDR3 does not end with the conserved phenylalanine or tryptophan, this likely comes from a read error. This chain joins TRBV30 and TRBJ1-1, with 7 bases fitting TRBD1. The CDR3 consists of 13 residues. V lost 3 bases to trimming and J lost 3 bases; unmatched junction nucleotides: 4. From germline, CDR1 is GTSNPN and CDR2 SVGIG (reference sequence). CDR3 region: CAWSKQGYTEAFL. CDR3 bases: TGTGCCTGGAGCAAACAGGGGTACACTGAAGCTTTCTTG.

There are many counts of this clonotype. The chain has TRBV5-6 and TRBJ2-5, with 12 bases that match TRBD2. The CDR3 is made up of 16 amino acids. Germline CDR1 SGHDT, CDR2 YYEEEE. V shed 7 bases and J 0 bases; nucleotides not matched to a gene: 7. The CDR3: CASRTSGVWYQETQYF. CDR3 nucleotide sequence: TGTGCCAGCCGGACTAGCGGGGTTTGGTACCAAGAGACCCAGTACTTC.

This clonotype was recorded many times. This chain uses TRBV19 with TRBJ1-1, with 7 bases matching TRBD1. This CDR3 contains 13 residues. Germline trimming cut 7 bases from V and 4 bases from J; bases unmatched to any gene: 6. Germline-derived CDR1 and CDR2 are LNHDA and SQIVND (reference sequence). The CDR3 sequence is CASNPTGFTEAFF. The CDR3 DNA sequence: TGTGCCAGTAACCCGACAGGGTTCACTGAAGCTTTCTTT.

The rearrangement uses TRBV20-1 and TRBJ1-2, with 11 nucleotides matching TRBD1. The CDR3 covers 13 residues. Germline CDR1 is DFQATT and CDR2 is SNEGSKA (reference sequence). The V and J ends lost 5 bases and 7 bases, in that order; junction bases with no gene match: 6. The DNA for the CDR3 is TGCAGTGCTCCGGGACAGGGGGAATCTGGCTACACCTTC. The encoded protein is CSAPGQGESGYTF.

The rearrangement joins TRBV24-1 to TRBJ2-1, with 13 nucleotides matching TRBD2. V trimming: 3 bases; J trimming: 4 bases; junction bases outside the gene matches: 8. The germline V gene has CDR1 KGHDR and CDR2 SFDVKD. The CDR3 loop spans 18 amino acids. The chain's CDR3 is CATSDPTSGRGNYNEQFF. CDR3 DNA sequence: TGTGCCACCAGTGATCCCACTAGCGGGAGGGGTAATTACAATGAGCAGTTCTTC.

In DNA form, the CDR3 reads TGTGCCAGCAGCTTGAACACCGGGGAGCTGTTTTTT. This codes for CASSLNTGELFF. V is TRBV7-8 and J is TRBJ2-2; D unresolved. The CDR3 is 12 amino acids. Germline CDR1 and CDR2: SGHVS and FQNEAQ. V gave up 3 bases and J gave up 1 base, with 0 bases separating them.

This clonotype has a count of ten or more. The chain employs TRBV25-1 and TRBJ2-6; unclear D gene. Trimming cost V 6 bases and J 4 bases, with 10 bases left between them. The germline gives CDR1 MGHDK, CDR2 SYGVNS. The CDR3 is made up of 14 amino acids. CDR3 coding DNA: TGTGCCAGCAGCTCAGGTTCCGGGGCCAACGTCCTGACTTTC. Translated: CASSSGSGANVLTF. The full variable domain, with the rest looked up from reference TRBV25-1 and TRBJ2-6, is EADIYQTPRYLVIGTGKKITLECSQTMGHDKMYWYQQDPGMELHLIHYSYGVNSTEKGDLSSESTVSRIRTEHFPLTLESARPSHTSQYLCASSSGSGANVLTFGAGSRLTVL.

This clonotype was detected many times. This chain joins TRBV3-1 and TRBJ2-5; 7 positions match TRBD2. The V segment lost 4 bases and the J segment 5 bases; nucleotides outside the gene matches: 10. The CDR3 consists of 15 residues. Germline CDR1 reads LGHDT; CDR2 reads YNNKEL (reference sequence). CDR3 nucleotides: TGTGCCAGCAGCCCGAGTGTGGGACTACGTGAGACCCAGTACTTC. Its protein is CASSPSVGLRETQYF.

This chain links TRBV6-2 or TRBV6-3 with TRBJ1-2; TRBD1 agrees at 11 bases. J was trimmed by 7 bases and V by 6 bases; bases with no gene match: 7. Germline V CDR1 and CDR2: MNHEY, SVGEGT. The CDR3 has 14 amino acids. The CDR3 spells CASRRGQGAFGYTF. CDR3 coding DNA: TGTGCCAGCAGAAGAGGACAGGGGGCGTTTGGCTACACCTTC.

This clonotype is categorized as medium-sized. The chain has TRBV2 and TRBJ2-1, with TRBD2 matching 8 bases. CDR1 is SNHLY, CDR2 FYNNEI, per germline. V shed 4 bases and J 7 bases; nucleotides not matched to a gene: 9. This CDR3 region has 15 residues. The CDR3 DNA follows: TGTGCCAGCAGTGGGGAAGCGGGGGTGAGGAATGAGCAGTTCTTC. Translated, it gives CASSGEAGVRNEQFF. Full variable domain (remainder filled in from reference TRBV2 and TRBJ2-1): EPEVTQTPSHQVTQMGQEVILRCVPISNHLYFYWYRQILGQKVEFLVSFYNNEISEKSEIFDDQFSVERPDGSNFTLKIRSTKLEDSAMYFCASSGEAGVRNEQFFGPGTRLTVL.

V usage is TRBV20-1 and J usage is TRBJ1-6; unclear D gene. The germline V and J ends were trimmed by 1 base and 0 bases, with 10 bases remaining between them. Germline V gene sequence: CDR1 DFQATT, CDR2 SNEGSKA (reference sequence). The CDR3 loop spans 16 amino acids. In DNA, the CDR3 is TGCAGTGCTAGAGTCCAGGCTGGCTCCTATAATTCACCCCTCCACTTT. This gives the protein CSARVQAGSYNSPLHF.

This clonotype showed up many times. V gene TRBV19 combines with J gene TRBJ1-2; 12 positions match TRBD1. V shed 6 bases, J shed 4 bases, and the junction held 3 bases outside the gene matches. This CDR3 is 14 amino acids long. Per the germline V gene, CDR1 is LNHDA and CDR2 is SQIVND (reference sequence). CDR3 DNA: TGTGCCAGTAGAGGGACAGGGGGCAGCTATGGCTACACCTTC. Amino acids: CASRGTGGSYGYTF.

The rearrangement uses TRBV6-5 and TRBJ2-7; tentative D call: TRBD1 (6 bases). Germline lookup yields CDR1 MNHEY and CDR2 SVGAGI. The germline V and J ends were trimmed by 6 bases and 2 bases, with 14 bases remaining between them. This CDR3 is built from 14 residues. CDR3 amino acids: CASRPGTPPYEQYF. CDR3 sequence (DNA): TGTGCCAGCAGGCCCGGGACACCGCCCTACGAGCAGTACTTC.

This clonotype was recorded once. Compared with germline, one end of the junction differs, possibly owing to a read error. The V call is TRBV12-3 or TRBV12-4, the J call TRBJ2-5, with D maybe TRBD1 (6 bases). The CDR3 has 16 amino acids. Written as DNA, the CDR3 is TGTGTCAGCAGTTTAGGTTTTACGTCTCAGGGGGAGACCCAGTACTTC. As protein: CVSSLGFTSQGETQYF.

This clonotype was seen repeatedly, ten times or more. The CDR3 coding sequence is TGTGCCAGCAAAAAAGATACGCAGTATTTT. This gives the protein CASKKDTQYF. The chain carries TRBV6-5 and TRBJ2-3, with D unclear. The CDR3 runs to 10 residues. Germline lookup yields CDR1 MNHEY and CDR2 SVGAGI. The V end was cut by 7 bases, the J end by 5 bases, with 4 bases between.

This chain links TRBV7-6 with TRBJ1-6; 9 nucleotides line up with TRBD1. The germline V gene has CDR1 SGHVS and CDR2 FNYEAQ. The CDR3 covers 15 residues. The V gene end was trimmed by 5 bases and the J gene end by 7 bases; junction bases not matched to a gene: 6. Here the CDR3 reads CASSVAGQGNSPLHF. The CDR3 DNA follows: TGTGCCAGCAGCGTTGCGGGACAGGGAAATTCACCCCTCCACTTT.

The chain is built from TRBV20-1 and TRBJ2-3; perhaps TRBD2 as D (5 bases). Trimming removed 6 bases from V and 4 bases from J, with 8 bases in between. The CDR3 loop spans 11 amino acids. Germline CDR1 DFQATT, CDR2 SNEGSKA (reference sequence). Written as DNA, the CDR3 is TGCAGTGCAACGCGGGCAGATACGCAGTATTTT. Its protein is CSATRADTQYF.

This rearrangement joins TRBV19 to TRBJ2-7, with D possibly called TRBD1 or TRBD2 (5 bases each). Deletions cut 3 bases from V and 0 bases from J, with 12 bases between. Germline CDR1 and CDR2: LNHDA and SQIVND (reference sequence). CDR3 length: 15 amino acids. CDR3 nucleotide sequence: TGTGCCAGTAGTATCCCGGGACGGAGCTCCTACGAGCAGTACTTC. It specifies CASSIPGRSSYEQYF.

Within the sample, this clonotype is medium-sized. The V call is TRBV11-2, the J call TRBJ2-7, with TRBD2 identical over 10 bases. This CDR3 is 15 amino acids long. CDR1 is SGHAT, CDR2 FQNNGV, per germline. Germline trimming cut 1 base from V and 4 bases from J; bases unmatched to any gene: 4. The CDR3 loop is CASSLGAGGWYEQYF. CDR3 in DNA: TGTGCCAGCAGCTTAGGAGCGGGAGGGTGGTACGAGCAGTACTTC. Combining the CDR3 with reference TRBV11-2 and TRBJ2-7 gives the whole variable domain EAGVAQSPRYKIIEKRQSVAFWCNPISGHATLYWYQQILGQGPKLLIQFQNNGVVDDSQLPKDRFSAERLKGVDSTLKIQPAKLEDSAVYLCASSLGAGGWYEQYFGPGTRLTVT.

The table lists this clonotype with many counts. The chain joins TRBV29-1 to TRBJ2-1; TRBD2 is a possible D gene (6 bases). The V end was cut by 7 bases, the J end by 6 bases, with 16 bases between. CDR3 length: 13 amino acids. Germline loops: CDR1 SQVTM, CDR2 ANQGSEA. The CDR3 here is CSARDSLSNEQFF. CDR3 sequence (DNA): TGCAGCGCCCGGGACTCCTTGTCCAATGAGCAGTTCTTC.

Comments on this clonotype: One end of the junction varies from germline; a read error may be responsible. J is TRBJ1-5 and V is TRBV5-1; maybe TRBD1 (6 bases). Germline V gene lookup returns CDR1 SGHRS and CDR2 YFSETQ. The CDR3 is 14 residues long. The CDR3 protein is CASTLAGARQPQHF. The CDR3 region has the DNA TGCGCCAGCACCTTGGCGGGGGCGCGGCAGCCCCAGCATTTT.